This TCR beta chain stems from a study of graft-versus-host responses after intestinal transplantation. Study in general: Each transplant was multivisceral, liver-intestinal, or isolated intestinal. Induction with anti-thymocyte globulin, then tacrolimus and steroids for around three years, was given to all recipients.

Study-level results: Recipient marrow contained GvH clones, some of which appeared first in ileum or blood.

Germline V gives CDR1 MRHNA, CDR2 SNTAGT. CDR3 length: 13 amino acids. On this clone itself: The target antigen is unknown. Germline and junction disagree at one end, which may indicate a read error.

Some clones are missing from TCRdb's copy, which holds only in-frame ones; the method was immunoSEQ multiplex PCR. Among 15,000 to 20,000 clones listed, more than 80% were seen once. This specimen consisted of PBMCs, obtained around 350 days after transplant. The genes are TRBV6-4 and TRBJ1-1; D is undetermined. The TCR sequence derives from a human patient who received an intestinal transplant, so some T cells may come from the graft donor. CDR3 sequence (DNA): TGTGCCAACAGTGAGGCCTTGAACACTGAAGCTTTCTTT. This sequence encodes CANSEALNTEAFF.